This note documents a single T cell receptor beta chain sequence. Its antigen is not known. 60 Vbeta and 13 Jbeta primers were used in PCR. TCRdb keeps only in-frame clones here, not all; method: immunoSEQ multiplex PCR. The sample has fewer than 250,000 clones, and its top ten clones hold under 1%. The source of the sample is a study of cytomegalovirus exposure and HLA in healthy donors. The study, taken as a whole, reports: In an earlier analysis, most TCR beta V segments were productive about 87% or about 30% of the time. Information on immune exposure was restricted to one variable (CMV serostatus). Trimming of TCR beta V- and J-genes showed a link, identified in a later analysis, to a missense DCLRE1C variant.

V gave up 3 bases and J gave up 0 bases, with 9 bases separating them. The CDR3 length is 14 residues. CDR1 SGHVS and CDR2 FQNEAQ come from the germline V gene. Sequencing used PBMCs. The chain recombines TRBV7-8 with TRBJ2-7, with D perhaps TRBD1 (6 bases). The sequence was obtained from a woman aged 25-40 years in good health and CMV-seropositive. The CDR3 DNA is TGTGCCAGCAGCTTTCTAGGGGGCTCCTACGAGCAGTACTTC. The encoded protein is CASSFLGGSYEQYF. The full variable domain, its missing parts supplied by reference TRBV7-8 and TRBJ2-7, is GAGVSQSPRYKVAKRGQDVALRCDPISGHVSLFWYQQALGQGPEFLTYFQNEAQLDKSGLPSDRFFAERPEGSVSTLKIQRTQQEDSAVYLCASSFLGGSYEQYFGPGTRLTVT.